Listed below are T cell receptor beta chains from one sample, sequenced in a study of control samples from healthy donors and cancer patients. Libraries were prepared by immunoSEQ multiplex PCR; TCRdb keeps only in-frame clonotypes and omits some of them. The repertoire consists of 100,000 to 150,000 clones, with over 75% occurring once and the leading ten covering more than 2%. What was sequenced was blood. The receptors originated from a man aged 18 to 30 in good health. The CDR3 runs from the conserved cysteine through the conserved F or W. The D gene is left open where the match is weak. Rows give clone size only sometimes, using once, few, many, or a class for an expanded clone.

J gene | V gene | D gene | clone size | CDR3 length | CDR3 protein | CDR3 DNA
TRBJ2-5 | TRBV7-9 | TRBD1 | - | 15 | CASSLAGDSQETQYF | TGTGCCAGCAGCTTAGCGGGGGACAGCCAAGAGACCCAGTACTTC
TRBJ1-3 | TRBV10-1 | - | - | 21 | CASSELHLWGYSNGSGNTIYF | TGCGCCAGCAGTGAACTTCATCTATGGGGATATTCAAACGGGTCTGGAAACACCATATATTTT
TRBJ1-3 | TRBV28 | - | - | 14 | CASSLSGGVDTIYF | TGTGCCAGCAGTTTAAGCGGGGGTGTGGACACCATATATTTT
TRBJ1-1 | TRBV28 | TRBD1 | - | 11 | CASSRDREAFF | TGTGCCAGCAGCCGGGACAGGGAAGCTTTCTTT
TRBJ1-1 | TRBV5-1 | - | - | 14 | CASSLAPGDTEAFF | TGCGCCAGCAGCTTGGCCCCAGGCGACACTGAAGCTTTCTTT
TRBJ2-3 | TRBV7-6 | TRBD2 | - | 17 | CASSLDSGGTSTDTQYF | TGTGCCAGCAGCTTAGACAGCGGGGGGACTAGCACAGATACGCAGTATTTT
TRBJ2-3 | TRBV2 | - | - | 13 | CASREGIPDTQYF | TGTGCCAGCAGAGAGGGGATCCCAGATACGCAGTATTTT
TRBJ2-1 | TRBV12-3/TRBV12-4 | - | once | 12 | CASSLVPNEQFF | TGTGCCAGCAGTTTAGTCCCCAATGAGCAGTTCTTC
TRBJ1-5 | TRBV4-1 | - | - | 14 | CASSQDRETQPQHF | TGCGCCAGCAGCCAAGACAGGGAGACTCAGCCCCAGCATTTT
TRBJ1-4 | TRBV28 | - | - | 14 | CASSLSRRNEKLFF | TGTGCCAGCAGTTTGTCCAGGCGTAATGAAAAACTGTTTTTT
TRBJ1-3 | TRBV19 | - | - | 16 | CASSIEIGYSGNTIYF | TGTGCCAGTAGTATAGAGATAGGCTACTCTGGAAACACCATATATTTT
TRBJ2-2 | TRBV5-5 | - | - | 13 | CASSRWGAGELFF | TGTGCCAGCAGCCGATGGGGGGCCGGGGAGCTGTTTTTT
TRBJ1-4 | TRBV10-3 | - | - | 15 | CAISASERGVEKLFF | TGTGCCATCAGTGCCTCGGAGAGGGGGGTAGAAAAACTGTTTTTT
TRBJ2-3 | TRBV6-2/TRBV6-3 | TRBD2 | - | 13 | CASSRGVTDTQYF | TGTGCCAGCAGTCGGGGGGTCACAGATACGCAGTATTTT
TRBJ1-1 | TRBV2 | - | - | 13 | CASSGSIGNEAFF | TGTGCCAGCAGCGGAAGTATAGGAAATGAAGCTTTCTTT
TRBJ1-5 | TRBV6-2/TRBV6-3 | TRBD1 | once | 16 | CASSPTGGVGNQPQHF | TGTGCCAGCAGCCCTACAGGGGGTGTAGGCAATCAGCCCCAGCATTTT
TRBJ2-5 | TRBV27 | TRBD2 | - | 15 | CASRRGSSGPETQYF | TGTGCCAGCAGGCGGGGGAGTAGCGGGCCAGAGACCCAGTACTTC
TRBJ1-2 | TRBV5-4 | - | - | 14 | CASSLSSMGEGYTF | TGTGCCAGCAGCTTGTCATCAATGGGCGAGGGCTACACCTTC
TRBJ2-7 | TRBV5-1 | TRBD2 | - | 16 | CASCASGGYSSYEQYF | TGCGCCAGCTGTGCTAGCGGGGGGTACAGCTCCTACGAGCAGTACTTC
TRBJ2-4 | TRBV3-1/TRBV3-2 | - | - | 18 | CASSRSDRDGLAKNIQYF | TGTGCCAGCAGTCGGTCGGACCGGGACGGCTTAGCCAAAAACATTCAGTACTTC
TRBJ1-1 | TRBV6-2/TRBV6-3 | - | - | 15 | CASSFYGRGVTEAFF | TGTGCCAGCAGTTTCTACGGGAGGGGCGTCACTGAAGCTTTCTTT
TRBJ2-2 | TRBV5-1 | TRBD1 | - | 16 | CASSYTGAINTGELFF | TGCGCCAGCAGCTATACAGGGGCAATCAACACCGGGGAGCTGTTTTTT
TRBJ2-1 | TRBV15 | - | - | 14 | CATSSSGMRDEQFF | TGTGCCACCAGCAGCTCGGGGATGAGGGATGAGCAGTTCTTC
TRBJ1-1 | TRBV6-5 | - | - | 14 | CASSYDGDGTEAFF | TGTGCCAGCAGTTACGATGGGGATGGCACTGAAGCTTTCTTT
TRBJ1-1 | TRBV5-4 | - | - | 13 | CASSLMGNTEAFF | TGTGCCAGCAGCTTAATGGGGAACACTGAAGCTTTCTTT
TRBJ1-1 | TRBV5-4 | - | - | 14 | CASSERYRETEAFF | TGTGCCAGCAGCGAAAGATACCGGGAGACTGAAGCTTTCTTT
TRBJ2-3 | TRBV19 | TRBD2 | - | 16 | CASSIPLAGPTDTQYF | TGTGCCAGTAGTATCCCCCTAGCGGGGCCCACAGATACGCAGTATTTT
TRBJ1-1 | TRBV7-9 | - | - | 13 | CASSLSQGTEAFF | TGTGCCAGCAGCTTATCCCAGGGGACTGAAGCTTTCTTT
TRBJ1-2 | TRBV27 | TRBD1 | - | 15 | CASSSRDRPLYGYTF | TGTGCCAGCAGTTCCCGGGACAGGCCGCTCTATGGCTACACCTTC
TRBJ2-3 | TRBV18 | TRBD1 | - | 14 | CASSPTGRTDTQYF | TGTGCCAGCTCACCGACAGGGCGAACAGATACGCAGTATTTT
TRBJ2-5 | TRBV6-2/TRBV6-3 | TRBD2 | - | 17 | CASSYSKASGRSETQYF | TGTGCCAGCAGTTACTCGAAGGCTAGCGGGAGATCAGAGACCCAGTACTTC
TRBJ1-2 | TRBV9 | TRBD1 | - | 18 | CASSERRDRVWDGYGYTF | TGTGCCAGCAGCGAACGCCGGGACAGGGTATGGGACGGCTATGGCTACACCTTC
TRBJ1-5 | TRBV12-5 | TRBD1 | - | 18 | CASDTPGQGKESNQPQHF | TGTGCTAGTGACACCCCGGGACAGGGGAAAGAAAGCAATCAGCCCCAGCATTTT
TRBJ2-7 | TRBV4-1 | - | - | 15 | CASSQVSGRAYEQYF | TGCGCCAGCAGCCAAGTGTCGGGCAGGGCCTACGAGCAGTACTTC
TRBJ1-2 | TRBV6-5 | - | - | 13 | CASSYNGNYGYTF | TGTGCCAGCAGTTATAACGGAAACTATGGCTACACCTTC
TRBJ2-1 | TRBV5-4 | TRBD2 | - | 17 | CASSPGGTAVSYNEQFF | TGTGCCAGCAGCCCCGGGGGGACTGCGGTGTCCTACAATGAGCAGTTCTTC
TRBJ1-3 | TRBV18 | TRBD1 | - | 19 | CASSPPGQGPNRSGNTIYF | TGTGCCAGCTCACCGCCGGGACAGGGGCCCAACCGCTCTGGAAACACCATATATTTT
TRBJ2-3 | TRBV5-1 | - | - | 14 | CASSLPGGTDTQYF | TGCGCCAGCAGCTTGCCGGGAGGCACAGATACGCAGTATTTT
TRBJ2-7 | TRBV28 | - | - | 12 | CASSKTAGEQYF | TGTGCCAGCAGCAAGACAGCGGGCGAGCAGTACTTC
TRBJ1-2 | TRBV27 | - | - | 13 | CASRDSHRYGYTF | TGTGCCAGCAGGGACAGCCATCGCTATGGCTACACCTTC
TRBJ1-4 | TRBV19 | - | once | 13 | CASNSGSNEKLFF | TGTGCCAGCAACTCAGGTTCCAATGAAAAACTGTTTTTT
TRBJ2-5 | TRBV7-6 | TRBD1 | - | 15 | CASSLDRGHSETQYF | TGTGCCAGCAGCTTGGACAGGGGGCATTCAGAGACCCAGTACTTC